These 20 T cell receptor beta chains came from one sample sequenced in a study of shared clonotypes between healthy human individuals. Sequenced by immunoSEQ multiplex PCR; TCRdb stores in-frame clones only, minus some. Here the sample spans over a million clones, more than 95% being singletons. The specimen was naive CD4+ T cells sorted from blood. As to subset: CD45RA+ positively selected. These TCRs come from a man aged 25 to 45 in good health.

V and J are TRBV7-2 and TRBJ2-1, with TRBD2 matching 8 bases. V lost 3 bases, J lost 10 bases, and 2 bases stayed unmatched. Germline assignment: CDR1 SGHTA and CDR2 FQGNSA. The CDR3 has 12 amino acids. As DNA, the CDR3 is TGTGCCAGCAGCTTTAGCGGGATCGAGCAGTTCTTC. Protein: CASSFSGIEQFF.

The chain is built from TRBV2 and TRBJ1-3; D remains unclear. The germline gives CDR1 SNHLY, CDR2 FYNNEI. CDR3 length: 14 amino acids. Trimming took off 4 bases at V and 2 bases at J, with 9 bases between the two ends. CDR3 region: CASSGVVAGNTIYF. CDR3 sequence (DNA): TGTGCCAGCAGTGGGGTAGTGGCTGGAAACACCATATATTTT. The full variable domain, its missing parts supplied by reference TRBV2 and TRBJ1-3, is EPEVTQTPSHQVTQMGQEVILRCVPISNHLYFYWYRQILGQKVEFLVSFYNNEISEKSEIFDDQFSVERPDGSNFTLKIRSTKLEDSAMYFCASSGVVAGNTIYFGEGSWLTVV.

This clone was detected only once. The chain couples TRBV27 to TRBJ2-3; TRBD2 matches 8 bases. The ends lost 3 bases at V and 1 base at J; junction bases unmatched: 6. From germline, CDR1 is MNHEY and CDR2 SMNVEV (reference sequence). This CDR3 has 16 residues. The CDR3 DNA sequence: TGTGCCAGCAGTTTCGGTACGGGAGGGCGCACAGATACGCAGTATTTT. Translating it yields CASSFGTGGRTDTQYF.

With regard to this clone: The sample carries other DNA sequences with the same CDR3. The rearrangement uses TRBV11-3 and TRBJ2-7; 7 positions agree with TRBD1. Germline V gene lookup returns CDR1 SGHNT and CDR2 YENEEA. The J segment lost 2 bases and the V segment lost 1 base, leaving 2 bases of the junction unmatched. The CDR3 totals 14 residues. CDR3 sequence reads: CASSLGTGPYEQYF. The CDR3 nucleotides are TGTGCCAGCAGCTTAGGGACAGGACCCTACGAGCAGTACTTC.

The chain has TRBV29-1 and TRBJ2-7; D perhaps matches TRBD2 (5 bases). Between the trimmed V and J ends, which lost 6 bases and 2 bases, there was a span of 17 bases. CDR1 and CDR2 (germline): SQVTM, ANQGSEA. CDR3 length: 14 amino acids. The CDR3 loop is CSVIPSGAAYEQYF. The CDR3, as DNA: TGCAGCGTCATCCCCAGCGGCGCTGCCTACGAGCAGTACTTC.

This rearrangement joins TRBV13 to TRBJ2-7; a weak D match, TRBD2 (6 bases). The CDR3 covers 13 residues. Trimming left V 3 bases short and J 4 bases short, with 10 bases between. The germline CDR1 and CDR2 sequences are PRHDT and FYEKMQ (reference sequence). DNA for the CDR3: TGTGCCAGCAGCTTCGGGACTCCATACGAGCAGTACTTC. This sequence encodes CASSFGTPYEQYF.

The CDR3 is CAERRTQPGPSSYEQYF. The CDR3 nucleotides are TGTGCAGAGAGACGGACTCAACCGGGCCCATCCTCCTACGAGCAGTACTTC. The chain has TRBV9 and TRBJ2-7; tentative D call: TRBD2 (5 bases). The CDR3 spans 17 residues. From germline, CDR1 is SGDLS and CDR2 YYNGEE.

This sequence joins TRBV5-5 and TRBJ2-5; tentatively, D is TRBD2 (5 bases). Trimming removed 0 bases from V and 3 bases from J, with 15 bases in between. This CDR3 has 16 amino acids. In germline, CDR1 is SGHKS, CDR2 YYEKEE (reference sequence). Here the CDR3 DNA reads TGTGCCAGCAGCTTGGTCCCCCTGCCCGGGGAAGAGACCCAGTACTTC. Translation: CASSLVPLPGEETQYF. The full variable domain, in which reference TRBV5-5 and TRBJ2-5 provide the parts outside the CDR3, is DAGVTQSPTHLIKTRGQQVTLRCSPISGHKSVSWYQQVLGQGPQFIFQYYEKEERGRGNFPDRFSARQFPNYSSELNVNALLLGDSALYLCASSLVPLPGEETQYFGPGTRLLVL.

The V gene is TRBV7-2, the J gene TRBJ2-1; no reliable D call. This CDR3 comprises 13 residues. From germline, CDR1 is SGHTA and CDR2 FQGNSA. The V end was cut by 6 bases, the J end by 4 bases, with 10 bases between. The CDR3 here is CASSSLKYNEQFF. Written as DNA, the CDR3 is TGTGCCAGCAGTTCCCTGAAGTACAATGAGCAGTTCTTC. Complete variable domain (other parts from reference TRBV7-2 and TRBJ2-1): GAGVSQSPSNKVTEKGKDVELRCDPISGHTALYWYRQSLGQGLEFLIYFQGNSAPDKSGLPSDRFSAERTGGSVSTLTIQRTQQEDSAVYLCASSSLKYNEQFFGPGTRLTVL.

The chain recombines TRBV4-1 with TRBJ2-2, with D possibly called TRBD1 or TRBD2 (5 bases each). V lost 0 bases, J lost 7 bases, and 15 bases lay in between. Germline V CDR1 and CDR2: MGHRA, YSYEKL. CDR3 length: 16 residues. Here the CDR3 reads CASSQDSGPTGGELFF. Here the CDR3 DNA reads TGCGCCAGCAGCCAAGACTCGGGACCGACTGGCGGGGAGCTGTTTTTT.

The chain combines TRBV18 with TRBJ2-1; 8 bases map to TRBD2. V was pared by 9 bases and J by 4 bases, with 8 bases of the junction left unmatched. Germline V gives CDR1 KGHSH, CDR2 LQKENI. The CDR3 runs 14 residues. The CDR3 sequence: CASDGGASYNEQFF. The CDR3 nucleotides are TGTGCCAGTGACGGGGGGGCTTCTTACAATGAGCAGTTCTTC.

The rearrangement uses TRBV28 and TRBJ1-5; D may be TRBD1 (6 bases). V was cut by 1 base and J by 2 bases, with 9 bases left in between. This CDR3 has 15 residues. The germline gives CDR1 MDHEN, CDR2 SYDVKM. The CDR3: CASSLLGGGNQPQHF. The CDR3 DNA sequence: TGTGCCAGCAGTTTATTAGGGGGTGGCAATCAGCCCCAGCATTTT.

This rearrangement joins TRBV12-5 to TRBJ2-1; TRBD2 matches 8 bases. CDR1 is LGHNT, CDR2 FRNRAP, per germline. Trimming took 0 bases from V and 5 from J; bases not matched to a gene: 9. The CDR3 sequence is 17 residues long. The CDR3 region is CASGLVQRGLGDNEQFF. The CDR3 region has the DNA TGTGCTAGTGGTTTGGTTCAAAGGGGACTAGGAGACAATGAGCAGTTCTTC.

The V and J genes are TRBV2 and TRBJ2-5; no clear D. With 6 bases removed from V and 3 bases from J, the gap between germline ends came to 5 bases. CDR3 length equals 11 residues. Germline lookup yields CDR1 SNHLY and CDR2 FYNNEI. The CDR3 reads CASRPKETQYF. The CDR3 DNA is TGTGCCAGCAGGCCCAAAGAGACCCAGTACTTC.

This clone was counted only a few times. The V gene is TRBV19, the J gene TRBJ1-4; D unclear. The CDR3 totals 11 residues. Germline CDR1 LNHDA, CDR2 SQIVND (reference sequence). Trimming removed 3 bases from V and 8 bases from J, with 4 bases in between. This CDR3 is CASSMAEKLFF. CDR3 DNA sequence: TGTGCCAGTAGTATGGCGGAAAAACTGTTTTTT.

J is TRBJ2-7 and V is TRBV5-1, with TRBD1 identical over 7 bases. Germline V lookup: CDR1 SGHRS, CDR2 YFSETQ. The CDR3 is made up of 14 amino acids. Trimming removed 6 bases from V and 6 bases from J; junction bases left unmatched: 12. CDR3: CASTPSGTEGEQYF. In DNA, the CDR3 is TGCGCCAGCACGCCATCCGGGACAGAAGGCGAGCAGTACTTC.

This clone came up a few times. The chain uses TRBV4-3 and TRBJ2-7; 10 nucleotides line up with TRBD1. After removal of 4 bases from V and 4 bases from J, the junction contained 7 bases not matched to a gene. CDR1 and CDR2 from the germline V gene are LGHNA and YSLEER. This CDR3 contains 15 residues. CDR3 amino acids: CASSPAQGQGYEQYF. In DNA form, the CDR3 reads TGCGCCAGCAGCCCCGCCCAGGGACAGGGGTACGAGCAGTACTTC.

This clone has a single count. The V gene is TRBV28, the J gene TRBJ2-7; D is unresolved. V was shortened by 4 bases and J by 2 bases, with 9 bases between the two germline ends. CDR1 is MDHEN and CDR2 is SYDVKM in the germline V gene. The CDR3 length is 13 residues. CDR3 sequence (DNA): TGTGCCAGCAGTTCTTGGCATACCTACGAGCAGTACTTC. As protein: CASSSWHTYEQYF. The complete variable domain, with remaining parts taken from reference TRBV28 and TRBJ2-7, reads DVKVTQSSRYLVKRTGEKVFLECVQDMDHENMFWYRQDPGLGLRLIYFSYDVKMKEKGDIPEGYSVSREKKERFSLILESASTNQTSMYLCASSSWHTYEQYFGPGTRLTVT.

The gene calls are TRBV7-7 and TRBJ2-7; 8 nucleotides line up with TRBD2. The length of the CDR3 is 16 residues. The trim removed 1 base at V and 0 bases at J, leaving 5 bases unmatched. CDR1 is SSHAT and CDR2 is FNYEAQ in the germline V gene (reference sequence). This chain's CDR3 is CASSLGAGGHSYEQYF. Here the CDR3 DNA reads TGTGCCAGCAGCTTAGGCGCGGGAGGCCACTCCTACGAGCAGTACTTC.

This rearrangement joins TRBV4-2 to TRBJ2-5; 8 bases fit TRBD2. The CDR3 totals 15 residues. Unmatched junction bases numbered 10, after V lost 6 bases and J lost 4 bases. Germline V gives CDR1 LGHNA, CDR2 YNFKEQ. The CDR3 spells CASRAGVAAGETQYF. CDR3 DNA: TGTGCCAGCAGAGCGGGAGTAGCAGCGGGAGAGACCCAGTACTTC.